A selection of T cell receptor beta chains follows, all from one sample in a study of blood T cell repertoires in COVID-19. Assay: immunoSEQ multiplex PCR; the TCRdb copy retains only in-frame clones and omits some. The top ten clones hold roughly 1.9% of a sample with about 480,000 clones, approximately 87% of them seen once. The sample comprised PBMCs or T cells enriched from blood (not recorded which). These receptors were taken from a woman aged 40 to 49 who had recovered from COVID-19. CDR3s include the opening cysteine and the closing phenylalanine or tryptophan. The D gene is left open where the match is weak. Clone size, where shown, is once, few, many, or a class for clones that have expanded.

J	D	size	V	CDR3	DNA
TRBJ2-3	NA	NA	TRBV11-2	CASSFPLTDTQYF	TGTGCCAGCAGCTTTCCACTCACAGATACGCAGTATTTT
TRBJ1-6	NA	NA	TRBV29-1	CSVSSGANSPLHF	TGCAGCGTTTCCTCAGGGGCCAATTCACCCCTCCACTTT
TRBJ2-1	NA	NA	TRBV7-2	CASSPGGYNEQFF	TGTGCCAGCAGCCCCGGGGGCTACAATGAGCAGTTCTTC
TRBJ1-2	TRBD1	NA	TRBV10-3	CAISEQGNYGYTF	TGTGCCATCAGTGAACAGGGGAACTATGGCTACACCTTC
TRBJ1-1	NA	few	TRBV6-5	CASSYSPGQNTEAFF	TGTGCCAGCAGTTACTCACCAGGGCAGAACACTGAAGCTTTCTTT
TRBJ2-2	TRBD2	NA	TRBV6-9	CASSYSRGNLAGELFF	TGTGCCAGCAGTTATTCGCGGGGGAACTTGGCCGGGGAGCTGTTTTTT
TRBJ2-5	NA	NA	TRBV30	CAWSVQAGQQETQYF	TGTGCCTGGAGTGTACAGGCAGGACAACAAGAGACCCAGTACTTC
TRBJ2-2	TRBD2	NA	TRBV10-3	CAILRLAGAVNTGELFF	TGTGCCATCTTGAGACTAGCGGGAGCCGTAAACACCGGGGAGCTGTTTTTT
TRBJ2-1	TRBD1	NA	TRBV25-1	CASSWDRGPWGEQFF	TGTGCCAGCAGTTGGGACAGGGGGCCGTGGGGCGAGCAGTTCTTC
TRBJ2-3	NA	NA	TRBV2	CASAAGTDTQYF	TGTGCCAGCGCGGCCGGCACAGATACGCAGTATTTT
TRBJ1-4	TRBD1	NA	TRBV18	CASSLSGTGAEKLFF	TGTGCCAGCTCACTTTCCGGGACAGGGGCTGAAAAACTGTTTTTT
TRBJ1-1	TRBD1	NA	TRBV4-3	CASSQDRAGGKNTEAFF	TGCGCCAGCAGCCAAGATAGGGCAGGGGGGAAGAACACTGAAGCTTTCTTT
TRBJ2-2	TRBD1	few	TRBV7-6	CASSQGQGLTPGELFF	TGTGCCAGCAGCCAGGGACAGGGTCTAACCCCCGGGGAGCTGTTTTTT
TRBJ1-1	NA	NA	TRBV11-2	CASSLAAGSTEAFF	TGTGCCAGCAGCTTAGCGGCAGGGTCAACTGAAGCTTTCTTT
TRBJ1-6	TRBD1	NA	TRBV5-4	CASSRDRGDSPLHF	TGTGCCAGCAGCCGGGACAGGGGAGATTCACCCCTCCACTTT
TRBJ2-7	TRBD2	NA	TRBV19	CASSPSGKNEQYF	TGTGCCAGTAGTCCTAGCGGGAAAAACGAGCAGTACTTC
TRBJ2-7	NA	NA	TRBV27	CASSFGGSAPREQYF	TGTGCCAGCAGTTTCGGGGGTTCGGCCCCCCGCGAGCAGTACTTC
TRBJ1-1	NA	few	TRBV4-3	CASSQGHLNTEAFF	TGCGCCAGCAGCCAAGGCCACTTGAACACTGAAGCTTTCTTT
TRBJ2-5	TRBD1	NA	TRBV12-5	CASGLVDRANFEETQYF	TGTGCTAGTGGTTTGGTAGACAGGGCGAATTTTGAGGAGACCCAGTACTTC
TRBJ2-7	TRBD1	NA	TRBV6-2/TRBV6-3	CASSYNRGPPYEQYF	TGTGCCAGCAGTTACAACAGGGGCCCCCCCTACGAGCAGTACTTC
TRBJ1-6	TRBD1	NA	TRBV3-1/TRBV3-2	CASSNDRVGANSPLHF	TGTGCCAGCAGCAATGACAGGGTCGGAGCAAATTCACCCCTCCACTTT
TRBJ1-3	TRBD1	NA	TRBV18	CASSLTGTASSGNTIYF	TGTGCCAGCTCTCTCACCGGGACAGCAAGCTCTGGAAACACCATATATTTT
TRBJ1-2	TRBD1	once	TRBV30	CAWGGTVYGYTF	TGTGCCTGGGGAGGGACAGTCTATGGCTACACCTTC
TRBJ1-4	TRBD1	NA	TRBV6-5	CASSYSNQGGKLFF	TGTGCCAGCAGTTACTCAAACCAGGGGGGAAAACTGTTTTTT
TRBJ1-1	NA	NA	TRBV4-1	CASSQERVNTEAFF	TGCGCCAGCAGCCAAGAACGGGTGAACACTGAAGCTTTCTTT
TRBJ1-4	NA	NA	TRBV15	CATSPGGAGEKLFF	TGTGCCACCAGCCCGGGGGGGGCAGGTGAAAAACTGTTTTTT
TRBJ1-2	TRBD1	NA	TRBV19	CASSLGQGFVYGYTF	TGTGCCAGTAGTCTAGGACAGGGGTTTGTCTATGGCTACACCTTC
TRBJ2-5	TRBD1	NA	TRBV7-2	CASSWDRGETQYF	TGTGCCAGCAGCTGGGACAGGGGAGAGACCCAGTACTTC
TRBJ2-1	NA	NA	TRBV24-1	CATSDRRVGEQFF	TGTGCCACCAGTGATCGGAGAGTAGGTGAGCAGTTCTTC
TRBJ2-3	NA	NA	TRBV11-2	CASSFPNADSDTQYF	TGTGCCAGCAGCTTTCCCAACGCCGACTCGGATACGCAGTATTTT
TRBJ1-2	NA	NA	TRBV7-2	CASSLNREIFYGYTF	TGTGCCAGCAGCTTAAATCGGGAGATATTCTATGGCTACACCTTC
TRBJ2-7	NA	NA	TRBV29-1	CSVEVFPAYEQYF	TGCAGCGTTGAAGTTTTCCCCGCCTACGAGCAGTACTTC
TRBJ1-2	NA	NA	TRBV11-2	CASSYFGTSTYGYTF	TGTGCCAGCAGCTACTTTGGGACAAGTACCTATGGCTACACCTTC